These 11 T cell receptor beta chains originate from one sample sequenced in a study of blood T cell repertoires in COVID-19. Clones were read by immunoSEQ multiplex PCR, and TCRdb kept only the in-frame ones, dropping some. The table records some 370,000 clones, nearly 90% of them present only once. What was sequenced was peripheral blood. These receptors were collected from a man between 18 and 29 years old with active or convalescent COVID-19.

This rearrangement joins TRBV19 to TRBJ1-5; TRBD1 matches at 7 bases. Germline CDR1 is LNHDA and CDR2 is SQIVND (reference sequence). The J segment lost 3 bases and the V segment lost 5 bases, leaving 10 bases of the junction unmatched. The CDR3 totals 16 residues. The CDR3 DNA is TGTGCCAGTAGTGTCGGGGGCAGGGGGGCCAATCAGCCCCAGCATTTT. This codes for CASSVGGRGANQPQHF.

The V gene is TRBV18, the J gene TRBJ2-3; TRBD1 matches at 7 bases. In germline, CDR1 is KGHSH, CDR2 LQKENI. The CDR3 has 17 amino acids. V lost 3 bases and J lost 5; bases outside the gene matches: 14. The chain's CDR3 is CASSPNLDRPPGDTQYF. For the CDR3, the DNA is TGTGCCAGCTCACCTAACCTGGACAGGCCCCCCGGAGATACGCAGTATTTT. The full variable domain, in which reference TRBV18 and TRBJ2-3 provide the parts outside the CDR3, is NAGVMQNPRHLVRRRGQEARLRCSPMKGHSHVYWYRQLPEEGLKFMVYLQKENIIDESGMPKERFSAEFPKEGPSILRIQQVVRGDSAAYFCASSPNLDRPPGDTQYFGPGTRLTVL.

The rearrangement links TRBV19 to TRBJ2-1; D is perhaps TRBD1 (6 bases). V was shortened by 9 bases and J by 4 bases, with 13 bases between the two germline ends. This CDR3 has 13 residues. CDR1 is LNHDA, CDR2 SQIVND, per germline (reference sequence). The CDR3 region has the DNA TGTGCCAGCAGAATGGGACAATACAATGAGCAGTTCTTC. It translates to CASRMGQYNEQFF.

This rearrangement joins TRBV7-2 to TRBJ2-7; 9 nucleotides align to TRBD1. CDR3 length equals 16 residues. Germline-derived CDR1 and CDR2 are SGHTA and FQGNSA. The V segment lost 4 bases and the J segment 2 bases; nucleotides outside the gene matches: 9. CDR3 residues: CASSSVPGTGPYEQYF. DNA for the CDR3: TGTGCCAGCAGCTCAGTACCCGGGACAGGGCCCTACGAGCAGTACTTC.

The J gene is TRBJ2-1, the V gene TRBV10-1, with 7 bases identical to TRBD2. CDR3 size: 16 residues. V gave up 4 bases and J gave up 5 bases; unmatched junction bases: 11. Looked up from germline, CDR1 is WNHNN and CDR2 is SYGVQD (reference sequence). The CDR3 DNA reads as TGCGCCAGCAGTGTAGGTTCGGATGGGAGGGACAATGAGCAGTTCTTC. Translating gives CASSVGSDGRDNEQFF.

V gene TRBV4-1 combines with J gene TRBJ1-6; 9 bases line up with TRBD1. Germline V CDR1 and CDR2: MGHRA, YSYEKL. J was trimmed by 6 bases and V by 2 bases; bases with no gene match: 11. The CDR3 loop spans 18 amino acids. The DNA for the CDR3 is TGCGCCAGCAGCCAACGCCTGGGACAGGGAAACTCTAATTCACCCCTCCACTTT. Its protein product is CASSQRLGQGNSNSPLHF.

The CDR3 loop reads CASSLRTQETQYF. CDR3 bases: TGTGCCAGCAGTCTCCGGACTCAAGAGACCCAGTACTTC. The chain uses TRBV12-3 or TRBV12-4 and TRBJ2-5, with D perhaps TRBD2 (5 bases). There are 13 residues in the CDR3. V lost 5 bases and J lost 2, with 9 bases in between.

This chain connects TRBV7-6 to TRBJ2-3; 11 bases are a match to TRBD1. CDR1 and CDR2 from the germline V gene are SGHVS and FNYEAQ. The length of the CDR3 is 19 residues. J was trimmed by 3 bases and V by 2 bases; bases with no gene match: 13. Written as DNA, the CDR3 is TGTGCCAGCAGCTTATATCCCGGGAACCGGGACAGGGGGACAGATACGCAGTATTTT. Translated: CASSLYPGNRDRGTDTQYF.

This clone was counted a few times. The chain carries TRBV20-1 and TRBJ1-1; D is possibly TRBD1 (5 bases). Deletions cut 3 bases from V and 14 bases from J, with 22 bases between. This CDR3 is 13 amino acids long. Germline V lookup: CDR1 DFQATT, CDR2 SNEGSKA (reference sequence). As DNA, the CDR3 is TGCAGTGCTAGTTCGGGGACTAGTGGAGTGGAGTTCTTT. Amino acids: CSASSGTSGVEFF.

The rearrangement uses TRBV7-8 and TRBJ2-1; 15 bases line up with TRBD2. The germline V gene encodes CDR1 SGHVS and CDR2 FQNEAQ. The CDR3 spans 17 residues. The V segment lost 4 bases and the J segment 4 bases; nucleotides outside the gene matches: 5. DNA for the CDR3: TGTGCCAGCAGCTCCGCGGGACTAGCGGGGGGATACAATGAGCAGTTCTTC. Translation gives CASSSAGLAGGYNEQFF. Supplemented by reference TRBV7-8 and TRBJ2-1, the full variable domain reads GAGVSQSPRYKVAKRGQDVALRCDPISGHVSLFWYQQALGQGPEFLTYFQNEAQLDKSGLPSDRFFAERPEGSVSTLKIQRTQQEDSAVYLCASSSAGLAGGYNEQFFGPGTRLTVL.

A few counts support this clone. The chain combines TRBV4-1 with TRBJ2-3, with 9 nucleotides matching TRBD2. CDR3 length equals 15 residues. The germline V gene encodes CDR1 MGHRA and CDR2 YSYEKL. Trimming took 2 bases from V and 2 from J; bases not matched to a gene: 2. The CDR3 coding sequence is TGCGCCAGCAGCCAAACGGGACTAGCCACAGATACGCAGTATTTT. This translates into CASSQTGLATDTQYF.